Shown below are 31 T cell receptor beta chains from a single sample sequenced in a study of cytomegalovirus exposure and HLA in healthy donors. The PCR made use of 60 Vbeta and 13 Jbeta primers. Repertoires were generated with immunoSEQ multiplex PCR, while TCRdb's copy carries only in-frame clones and drops some. The data contain more than 90,000 clones, over 75% of them seen just once; the ten biggest clones take up about 4%. Sequences were obtained from PBMCs. These receptors all stem from a man aged 45-60 years in good health and CMV-seronegative.

In its sample, this clone was seen a few times. The chain employs TRBV5-6 and TRBJ1-1; 9 bases are a match to TRBD1. Germline V gene lookup returns CDR1 SGHDT and CDR2 YYEEEE. V shed 3 bases, J shed 8 bases, and the junction held 8 bases outside the gene matches. The CDR3 length is 14 residues. This chain's CDR3 is CASSWDRAVNEAFF. The DNA of the CDR3 is TGTGCCAGCAGCTGGGACAGGGCAGTGAACGAAGCTTTCTTT.

The chain couples TRBV2 to TRBJ1-1; no clear D gene. The germline V gene has CDR1 SNHLY and CDR2 FYNNEI. Trimming removed 8 bases from V and 5 bases from J, with 18 bases in between. This CDR3 region has 14 residues. DNA of the CDR3: TGTGCCAGCGGGTATGGGGTAGCGGGGACTGAAGCTTTCTTT. Protein: CASGYGVAGTEAFF.

The chain couples TRBV18 to TRBJ1-2; D is perhaps TRBD1 (6 bases). Germline V gene sequence: CDR1 KGHSH, CDR2 LQKENI. V was cut by 3 bases and J by 4 bases, with 12 bases left in between. The CDR3 runs to 14 residues. CDR3 loop: CASSPGQNIYGYTF. Written as DNA, the CDR3 is TGTGCCAGCTCACCCGGACAGAACATCTATGGCTACACCTTC.

A remark on this clone: One end of the junction varies from germline; a read error may be responsible. CDR3 DNA: TGTTCCAGCAGCTACCAAGGGGGAAGTAATGAAAAACTGTTTTTT. This gives the protein CSSSYQGGSNEKLFF. V gene TRBV7-9 combines with J gene TRBJ1-4, with D possibly being TRBD1 (6 bases). Per the germline V gene, CDR1 is SEHNR and CDR2 is FQNEAQ (reference sequence). This CDR3 spans 15 amino acids. Supplemented by reference TRBV7-9 and TRBJ1-4, the full variable domain reads DTGVSQNPRHKITKRGQNVTFRCDPISEHNRLYWYRQTLGQGPEFLTYFQNEAQLEKSRLLSDRFSAERPKGSFSTLEIQRTEQGDSAMYLCSSSYQGGSNEKLFFGSGTQLSVL.

This clone was seen just once. The chain employs TRBV4-1 and TRBJ2-3, with 10 nucleotides matching TRBD1. The CDR3 has 16 residues. Germline values: CDR1 MGHRA, CDR2 YSYEKL. The ends lost 7 bases at V and 5 bases at J; junction bases unmatched: 12. The CDR3 coding sequence is TGCGCCAGCACGCCCCCCGGGACAGGGGTGTTAGATACGCAGTATTTT. Residues: CASTPPGTGVLDTQYF.

The chain is built from TRBV4-1 and TRBJ2-6; TRBD2 is a possible D gene (7 bases). Germline V CDR1 and CDR2: MGHRA, YSYEKL. The CDR3 runs to 18 residues. Trimming removed 0 bases from V and 1 base from J, with 13 bases in between. CDR3: CASSQDQGGVSGANVLTF. For the CDR3, the DNA is TGCGCCAGCAGCCAAGATCAAGGGGGGGTGTCTGGGGCCAACGTCCTGACTTTC.

The chain employs TRBV5-5 and TRBJ1-5; D is perhaps TRBD1 (6 bases). V was clipped by 6 bases and J by 3 bases, with 13 bases between them. The germline CDR1 and CDR2 sequences are SGHKS and YYEKEE (reference sequence). The CDR3 has 14 residues. CDR3 loop: CASNPSGDNQPQHF. The CDR3 region has the DNA TGTGCCAGCAACCCATCAGGGGACAATCAGCCCCAGCATTTT.

This clone was counted only a few times. The chain couples TRBV7-2 to TRBJ2-7; D remains unclear. This CDR3 has 15 residues. Germline CDR1 SGHTA, CDR2 FQGNSA. Trimming took off 1 base at V and 4 bases at J, with 14 bases between the two ends. CDR3 DNA: TGTGCCAGCAGCTTAGGAGTACAGAGCCTTTACGAGCAGTACTTC. Encoded protein: CASSLGVQSLYEQYF.

CDR3 nucleotides: TGTGCCAGCTCCTCGCTAGCGGGGGCAGATACGCAGTATTTT. Its translation is CASSSLAGADTQYF. The J gene is TRBJ2-3, the V gene TRBV18; TRBD2 aligns across 10 bases. Germline V gene sequence: CDR1 KGHSH, CDR2 LQKENI. The CDR3 is made up of 14 amino acids. The V segment lost 6 bases and the J segment 4 bases; nucleotides outside the gene matches: 4.

In the case of this clone: A read error may account for a junction end that differs from germline. The sample has other DNA sequences that encode this CDR3 too. The chain is built from TRBV7-2 and TRBJ1-4; no definite D call. CDR3 size: 15 residues. Germline assignment: CDR1 SGHTA and CDR2 FQGNSA. The CDR3 sequence is CASSFPQPGGEKLFF. As DNA, the CDR3 is TGTGCCAGCAGCTTTCCACAACCAGGAGGCGAAAAGCTGTTTTTT.

The chain carries TRBV6-5 and TRBJ2-7; D perhaps matches TRBD2 (6 bases). V was pared by 4 bases and J by 2 bases, with 15 bases between. The CDR3 is 15 amino acids. Per germline, CDR1 MNHEY and CDR2 SVGAGI. The chain's CDR3 is CASSLGLGLAYEQYF. The CDR3 bases are TGTGCCAGCAGTTTGGGACTGGGGCTTGCCTACGAGCAGTACTTC.

The chain carries TRBV19 and TRBJ2-5; 15 positions match TRBD2. The CDR3 length is 15 residues. The V and J ends lost 3 bases and 7 bases, in that order; junction bases with no gene match: 3. Germline V lookup: CDR1 LNHDA, CDR2 SQIVND (reference sequence). The CDR3 DNA sequence: TGTGCCAGTAGTATGCCGGGACTAGCGGGAGGGACCCAGTACTTC. Translation: CASSMPGLAGGTQYF.

This chain joins TRBV7-2 and TRBJ2-3, with a tentative D call TRBD2 (5 bases). The V end was cut by 2 bases, the J end by 5 bases, with 8 bases between. Germline loops: CDR1 SGHTA, CDR2 FQGNSA. This CDR3 is 13 amino acids long. The CDR3 spells CASSLYGVDTQYF. In DNA, the CDR3 is TGTGCCAGCAGCTTATACGGGGTAGATACGCAGTATTTT.

V is TRBV6-6 and J is TRBJ2-7; TRBD1 aligns across 7 bases. The CDR3 is 14 residues long. The ends lost 5 bases at V and 0 bases at J; junction bases unmatched: 4. Germline CDR1 and CDR2: MNHNY and SVGAGI (reference sequence). CDR3 bases: TGTGCCAGCAGTCCCCGGGACAGCTCCTACGAGCAGTACTTC. Translation: CASSPRDSSYEQYF.

V usage is TRBV10-3 and J usage is TRBJ1-5; D is unresolved. The V end lost 7 bases, the J end lost 0 bases, and 7 bases lay between the germline ends. Germline CDR1 ENHRY, CDR2 SYGVKD. The CDR3 length is 13 residues. The CDR3 DNA is TGTGCCATCACCCGGGATAGCAATCAGCCCCAGCATTTT. Encoded protein: CAITRDSNQPQHF.

This clone has only one observation. V is TRBV7-9 and J is TRBJ2-7; 10 bases match TRBD1. Per the germline V gene, CDR1 is SEHNR and CDR2 is FQNEAQ (reference sequence). The V gene end was trimmed by 6 bases and the J gene end by 4 bases; junction bases not matched to a gene: 12. The CDR3 spans 16 residues. The CDR3 coding sequence is TGTGCCAGCAGTCAAAACTACGGACAGGGGGTGTACGAGCAGTACTTC. It codes for CASSQNYGQGVYEQYF.

The gene calls are TRBV10-3 and TRBJ2-5, with 8 bases aligning to TRBD2. V trimming: 0 bases; J trimming: 4 bases; junction bases outside the gene matches: 7. From germline, CDR1 is ENHRY and CDR2 SYGVKD. The length of the CDR3 is 16 residues. The DNA of the CDR3 is TGTGCCATCAGTGAGTCGTCAAGCGGGAGTTTAGAGACCCAGTACTTC. This codes for CAISESSSGSLETQYF.

V is TRBV7-3 and J is TRBJ2-3; TRBD2 matches at 8 bases. CDR3 length equals 15 residues. Germline lookup yields CDR1 SGHTA and CDR2 FQGTGA. The V segment lost 3 bases and the J segment 2 bases; nucleotides outside the gene matches: 4. The CDR3 is CASSFLAGPTDTQYF. In DNA form, the CDR3 reads TGTGCCAGCAGCTTCTTAGCGGGACCCACAGATACGCAGTATTTT.

The chain uses TRBV28 and TRBJ2-7, with 9 bases matching TRBD1. The V gene's germline CDR1 is MDHEN and CDR2 SYDVKM. There are 15 residues in the CDR3. V lost 6 bases to trimming and J lost 3 bases; unmatched junction nucleotides: 9. The CDR3 bases are TGTGCCAGCAGCCATGAATTGACAGGGGGCTACGAGCAGTACTTC. It codes for CASSHELTGGYEQYF.

This rearrangement joins TRBV6-6 to TRBJ1-5; 9 bases match TRBD1. Germline values: CDR1 MNHNY, CDR2 SVGAGI (reference sequence). Trimming removed 7 bases from V and 6 bases from J; junction bases left unmatched: 10. CDR3 length: 15 amino acids. CDR3 coding DNA: TGTGCCAGCACCCCGGGACAGGGATGGGCTCAGCCCCAGCATTTT. Protein sequence: CASTPGQGWAQPQHF.

V usage is TRBV5-6 and J usage is TRBJ2-1; possible D gene TRBD2, 6 bases. Germline loops: CDR1 SGHDT, CDR2 YYEEEE. The ends were cut back, 0 bases at V and 9 bases at J, with 19 bases in the middle. This CDR3 comprises 16 residues. CDR3 loop: CASSLVTSGRAGEQFF. The CDR3 bases are TGTGCCAGCAGCTTGGTTACCAGCGGTCGAGCGGGTGAGCAGTTCTTC.

This clone was seen more than once but under ten times. This chain uses TRBV6-5 with TRBJ1-1, with D perhaps TRBD1 (6 bases). V dropped 6 bases and J dropped 0 bases, with 14 bases sitting between them. Per the germline V gene, CDR1 is MNHEY and CDR2 is SVGAGI. There are 15 residues in the CDR3. CDR3 DNA sequence: TGTGCCAGCAGCCGGGGACACCCCATGAACACTGAAGCTTTCTTT. It codes for CASSRGHPMNTEAFF.

The chain uses TRBV10-3 and TRBJ1-1; 7 bases map to TRBD1. CDR1 ENHRY and CDR2 SYGVKD come from the germline V gene. The CDR3 spans 13 residues. V lost 6 bases and J lost 6; bases outside the gene matches: 7. CDR3 in amino acids: CAISLTGMAEAFF. The CDR3 nucleotides are TGTGCCATCAGCCTGACAGGGATGGCTGAAGCTTTCTTT.

This clone has more than one count but fewer than ten. The rearrangement uses TRBV19 and TRBJ1-1; the D is unclear. Germline lookup yields CDR1 LNHDA and CDR2 SQIVND (reference sequence). The V end was cut by 3 bases, the J end by 4 bases, with 12 bases between. This CDR3 comprises 14 residues. The CDR3 nucleotides are TGTGCCAGTAGTATGAAGCCGGGAATCACTGAAGCTTTCTTT. Residues: CASSMKPGITEAFF.

The DNA for the CDR3 is TGTGCCAGCAGCCAAGATACTAGCGGGAGGGCCGTAGATACGCAGTATTTT. It specifies CASSQDTSGRAVDTQYF. The rearrangement links TRBV4-2 to TRBJ2-3, with TRBD2 identical over 13 bases. V dropped 0 bases and J dropped 5; count of bases not matched to a gene: 5. CDR3 size: 17 residues. Germline V gene sequence: CDR1 LGHNA, CDR2 YNFKEQ.

The rearrangement joins TRBV6-6 to TRBJ1-1; a weak D match, TRBD1 (6 bases). CDR1 is MNHNY, CDR2 SVGAGI, per germline (reference sequence). V lost 2 bases to trimming and J lost 0 bases, with 13 bases between them. The CDR3 has 16 amino acids. The CDR3 nucleotides are TGTGCCAGCAGTTACGGGTTGGGGGCAATGAACACTGAAGCTTTCTTT. Translation: CASSYGLGAMNTEAFF.

The sample holds a few counts of this clone. The chain links TRBV5-6 to TRBJ2-1; unclear D gene. Germline lookup yields CDR1 SGHDT and CDR2 YYEEEE. This CDR3 has 15 residues. Between the trimmed V and J ends, which lost 0 bases and 0 bases, there was a span of 7 bases. CDR3 residues: CASSLGGSSYNEQFF. CDR3 DNA: TGTGCCAGCAGCTTGGGAGGAAGCTCCTACAATGAGCAGTTCTTC.

This chain uses TRBV11-2 with TRBJ1-1, with TRBD1 matching 8 bases. The J segment lost 8 bases and the V segment lost 0 bases, leaving 5 bases of the junction unmatched. Germline CDR1 reads SGHAT; CDR2 reads FQNNGV. The CDR3 consists of 14 residues. The CDR3 nucleotides read TGTGCCAGCAGCTTAGAGGGGCGACAGGGGGAAGCTTTCTTT. It codes for CASSLEGRQGEAFF. The variable domain in full, with the rest retrieved from reference TRBV11-2 and TRBJ1-1, is EAGVAQSPRYKIIEKRQSVAFWCNPISGHATLYWYQQILGQGPKLLIQFQNNGVVDDSQLPKDRFSAERLKGVDSTLKIQPAKLEDSAVYLCASSLEGRQGEAFFGQGTRLTVV.

The rearrangement joins TRBV11-2 to TRBJ1-1; tentatively, D is TRBD1 (5 bases). The germline V gene encodes CDR1 SGHAT and CDR2 FQNNGV. This CDR3 is 15 amino acids long. Trimming took off 1 base at V and 4 bases at J, with 13 bases between the two ends. CDR3 in amino acids: CASSLVAGGGTEAFF. CDR3 bases: TGTGCCAGCAGCTTAGTCGCCGGGGGAGGCACTGAAGCTTTCTTT.

The chain combines TRBV10-3 with TRBJ2-3; TRBD1 matches 8 bases. CDR1 and CDR2 from the germline V gene are ENHRY and SYGVKD. With 9 bases clipped from V and 0 bases from J, the junction kept 5 bases outside the gene matches. The CDR3 spans 14 residues. The chain's CDR3 is CAMGDRTSTDTQYF. DNA of the CDR3: TGTGCCATGGGGGACAGGACGAGCACAGATACGCAGTATTTT.

This chain joins TRBV29-1 and TRBJ1-1; D is unresolved. CDR1 and CDR2 from the germline V gene are SQVTM and ANQGSEA. With 7 bases removed from V and 3 bases from J, the gap between germline ends came to 18 bases. CDR3 length: 14 residues. CDR3 amino acids: CSARTSGHDTEAFF. For the CDR3, the DNA is TGCAGCGCCAGAACCTCGGGTCATGACACTGAAGCTTTCTTT.